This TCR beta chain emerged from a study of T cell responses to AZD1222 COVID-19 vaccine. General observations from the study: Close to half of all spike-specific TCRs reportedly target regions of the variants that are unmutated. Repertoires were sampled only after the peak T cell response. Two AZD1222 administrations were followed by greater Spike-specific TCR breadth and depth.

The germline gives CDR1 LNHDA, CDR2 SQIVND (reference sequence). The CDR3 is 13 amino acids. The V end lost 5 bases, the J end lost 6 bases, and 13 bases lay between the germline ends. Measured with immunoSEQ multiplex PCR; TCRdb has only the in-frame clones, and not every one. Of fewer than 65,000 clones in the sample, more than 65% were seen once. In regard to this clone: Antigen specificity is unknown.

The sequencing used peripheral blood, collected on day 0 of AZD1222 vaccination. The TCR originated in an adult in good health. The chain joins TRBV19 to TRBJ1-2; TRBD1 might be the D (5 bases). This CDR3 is CASSPGTENGYTF. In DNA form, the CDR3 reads TGTGCCAGTAGTCCCGGGACGGAAAATGGCTACACCTTC.